The source of this TCR beta chain is a study of radiotherapy plus CTLA-4 blockade in lung cancer. The wider study: With roughly a third of patients having disease control, objective responses were seen in roughly 18%.

General study results and limits: Radiotherapy with ipilimumab was followed by blood expansion of tumor-derived clones.

TCRdb's table, derived via immunoSEQ multiplex PCR, lists solely in-frame clones and lacks some. The profile covers fewer than 45,000 clones, with around 85% appearing a single time and 5.8% taken by the ten largest. To note about this clone: Its antigen is not identified.

The source material was peripheral blood, sampled from a patient treated with radiotherapy plus ipilimumab. This TCR came from a human donor with non-small cell lung cancer who had stable disease on radiotherapy plus ipilimumab.

As DNA, the CDR3 is TGCGCCAGCAGCCCTGCGGGCACCGGGGAGCTGTTTTTT. This codes for CASSPAGTGELFF. J is TRBJ2-2 and V is TRBV5-1; tentative D call: TRBD2 (5 bases). Germline values: CDR1 SGHRS, CDR2 YFSETQ. This CDR3 spans 13 amino acids. V lost 4 bases and J 4 bases, leaving 8 bases between the germline ends.